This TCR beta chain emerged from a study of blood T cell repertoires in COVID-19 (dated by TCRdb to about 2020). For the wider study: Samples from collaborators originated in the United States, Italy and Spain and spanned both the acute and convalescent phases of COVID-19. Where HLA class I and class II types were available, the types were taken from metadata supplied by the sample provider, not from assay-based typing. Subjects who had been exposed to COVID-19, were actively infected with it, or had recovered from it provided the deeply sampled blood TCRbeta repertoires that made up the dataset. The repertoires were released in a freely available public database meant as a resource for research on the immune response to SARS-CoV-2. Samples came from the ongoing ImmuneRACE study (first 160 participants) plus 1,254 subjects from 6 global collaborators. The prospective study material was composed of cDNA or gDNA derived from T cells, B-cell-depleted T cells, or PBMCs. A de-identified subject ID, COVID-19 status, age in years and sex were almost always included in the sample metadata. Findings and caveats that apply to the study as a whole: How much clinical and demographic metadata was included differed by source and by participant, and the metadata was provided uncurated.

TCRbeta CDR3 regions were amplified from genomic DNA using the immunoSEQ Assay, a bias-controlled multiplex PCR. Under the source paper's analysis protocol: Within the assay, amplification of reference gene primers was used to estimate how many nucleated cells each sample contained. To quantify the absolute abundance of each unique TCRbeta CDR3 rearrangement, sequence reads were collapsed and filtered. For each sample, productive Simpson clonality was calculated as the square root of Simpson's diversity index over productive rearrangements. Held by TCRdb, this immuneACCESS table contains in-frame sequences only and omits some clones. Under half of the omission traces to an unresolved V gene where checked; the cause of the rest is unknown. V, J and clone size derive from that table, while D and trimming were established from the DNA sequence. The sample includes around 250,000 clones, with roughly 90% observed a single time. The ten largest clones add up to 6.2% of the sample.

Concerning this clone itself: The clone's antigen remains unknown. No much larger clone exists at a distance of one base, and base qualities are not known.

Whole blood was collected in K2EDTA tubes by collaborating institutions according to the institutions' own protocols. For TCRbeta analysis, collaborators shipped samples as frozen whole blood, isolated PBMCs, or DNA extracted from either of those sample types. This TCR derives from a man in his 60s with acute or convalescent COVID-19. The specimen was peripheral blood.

The nucleotide sequence reads TGTGCCATCAGTCCCGGGACTAGCGGGAGGGCGGTTCGTGCATACGAGCAGTACTTC. Its protein is CAISPGTSGRAVRAYEQYF. The rearrangement combines TRBV10-3 with TRBJ2-7, with TRBD2 matching 16 junction bases. Germline trimming amounts to 5 bases on V and 4 bases on J, with 14 as the count of junction bases outside the gene matches. The germline V gene yields ENHRY for CDR1 and SYGVKD for CDR2. Including the terminal cysteine and phenylalanine, the CDR3 comprises 19 residues. Just the 57-base CDR3 DNA is kept, in frame starting at base 1.